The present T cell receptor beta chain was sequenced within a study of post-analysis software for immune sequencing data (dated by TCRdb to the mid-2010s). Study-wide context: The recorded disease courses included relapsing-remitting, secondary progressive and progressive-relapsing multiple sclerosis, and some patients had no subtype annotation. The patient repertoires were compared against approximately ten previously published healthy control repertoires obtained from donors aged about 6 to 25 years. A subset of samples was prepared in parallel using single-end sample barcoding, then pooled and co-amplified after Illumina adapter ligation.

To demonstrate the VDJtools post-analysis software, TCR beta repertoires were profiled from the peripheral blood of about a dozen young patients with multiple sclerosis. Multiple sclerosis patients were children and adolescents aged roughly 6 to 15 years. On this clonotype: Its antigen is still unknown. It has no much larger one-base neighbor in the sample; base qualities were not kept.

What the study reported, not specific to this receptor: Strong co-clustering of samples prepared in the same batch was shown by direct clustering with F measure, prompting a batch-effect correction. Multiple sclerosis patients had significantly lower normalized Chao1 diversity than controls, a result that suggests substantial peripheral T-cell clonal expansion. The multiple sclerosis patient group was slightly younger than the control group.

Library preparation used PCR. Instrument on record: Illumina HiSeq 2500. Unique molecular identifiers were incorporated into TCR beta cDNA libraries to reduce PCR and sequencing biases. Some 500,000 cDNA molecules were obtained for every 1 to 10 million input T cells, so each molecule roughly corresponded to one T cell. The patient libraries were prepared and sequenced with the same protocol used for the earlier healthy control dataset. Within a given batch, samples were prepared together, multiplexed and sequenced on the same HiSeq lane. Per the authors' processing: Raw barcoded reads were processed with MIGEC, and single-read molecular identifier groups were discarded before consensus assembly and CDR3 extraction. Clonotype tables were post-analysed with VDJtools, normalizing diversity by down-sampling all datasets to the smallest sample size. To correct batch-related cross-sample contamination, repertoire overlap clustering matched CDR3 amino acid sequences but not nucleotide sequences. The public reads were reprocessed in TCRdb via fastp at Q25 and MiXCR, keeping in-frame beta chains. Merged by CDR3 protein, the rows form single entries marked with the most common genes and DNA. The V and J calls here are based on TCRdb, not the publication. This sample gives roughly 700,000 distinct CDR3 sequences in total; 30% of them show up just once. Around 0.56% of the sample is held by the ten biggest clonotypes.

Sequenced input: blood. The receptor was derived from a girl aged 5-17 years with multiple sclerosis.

The CDR3 loop reads CASSPRDRGSGANVLTF. The nucleotide sequence reads as follows: TGTGCCAGCAGCCCCCGGGACAGGGGCTCTGGGGCCAACGTCCTGACTTTC. Recombination connected TRBV6-1 to TRBJ2-6; 10 of the junction bases match TRBD1. The germline V gene gives CDR1 as MNHNS and CDR2 as SASEGT. Compared with germline, V lacks 6 bases and J lacks 0 bases; bases without a gene match: 5. From the cysteine up to the phenylalanine, the CDR3 has a length of 17 residues. The sequence is cut down to CDR3 DNA, 51 bases in frame from base 1.